This T cell receptor beta chain was captured in a study of blood T cell repertoires in COVID-19 (dated by TCRdb to about 2020). Study-level background: Samples covering the acute and convalescent phases of COVID-19 were provided by collaborators in the United States, Italy and Spain. Samples came from the ongoing ImmuneRACE study (first 160 participants) plus 1,254 subjects from 6 global collaborators. The repertoires were made available in a free public database intended to serve as a resource for research on the immune response to SARS-CoV-2. The material from the prospective study consisted of cDNA or gDNA derived from T cells, B-cell-depleted T cells, or PBMCs. The dataset comprised deeply sampled blood TCRbeta repertoires from subjects exposed to, actively infected with, or recovered from COVID-19. A de-identified subject ID, COVID-19 status, age in years and sex were almost always included in the sample metadata. HLA class I and class II types, where available, came from metadata supplied by the sample provider rather than from assay-based typing. General conclusions and limits of the study: The quantity of clinical and demographic metadata differed by source and by participant and was supplied without curation.

TCRbeta CDR3 regions were amplified from genomic DNA using the immunoSEQ Assay, a bias-controlled multiplex PCR. Per the original workflow: Nucleated cell counts per sample were estimated from amplification of reference gene primers within the assay. Sequence reads were collapsed and filtered to measure the absolute abundance of every unique TCRbeta CDR3 rearrangement. For each sample, productive Simpson clonality was calculated as the square root of Simpson's diversity index over productive rearrangements. This immuneACCESS table, as held by TCRdb, lists in-frame sequences with V and J called but not all clones. Of the missing ones, under half trace to an unresolved V gene in checked studies; the others have no known cause. That table supplies the V and J calls and clone size; D and trimming were determined from the DNA. The sample includes 35,000 to 40,000 clones, with roughly 90% observed a single time. The top ten clonotypes cover roughly an eighth of the sample.

Turning to this clone: The clone's antigen remains unknown. The sample holds no much larger clone one base away, and base qualities are not on file.

Whole blood was collected in K2EDTA tubes by collaborating institutions according to the institutions' own protocols. For TCRbeta analysis, collaborator samples were shipped as frozen whole blood, as isolated PBMCs, or as DNA extracted from either sample type. The CDR3 sequence holds 13 residues, the cysteine and phenylalanine included. Solely the CDR3 DNA is kept, with 39 bases framed from the first base. From a lookup of the germline V gene, CDR1 and CDR2 are SGHVS and FNYEAQ. V was cut back by 4 bases and J by 6 bases, leaving a gap of 10 bases between them. Sequencing used peripheral blood. The receptor comes from a man aged 65 to 85 with acute or convalescent COVID-19. The chain uses TRBV7-6 and TRBJ1-5, with the D gene too uncertain to name. The CDR3 protein sequence reads: CASSYERGQPQHF. The bases are TGTGCCAGCAGCTATGAACGAGGTCAGCCCCAGCATTTT.